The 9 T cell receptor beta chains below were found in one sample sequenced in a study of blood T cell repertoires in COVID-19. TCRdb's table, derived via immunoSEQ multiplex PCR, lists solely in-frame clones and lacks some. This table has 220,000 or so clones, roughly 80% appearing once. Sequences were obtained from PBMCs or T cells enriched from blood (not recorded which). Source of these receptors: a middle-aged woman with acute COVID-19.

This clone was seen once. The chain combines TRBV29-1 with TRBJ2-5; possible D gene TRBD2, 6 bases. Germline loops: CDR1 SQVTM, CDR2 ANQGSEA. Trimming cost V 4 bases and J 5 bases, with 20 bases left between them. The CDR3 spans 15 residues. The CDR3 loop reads CSVGEVLEGRETQYF. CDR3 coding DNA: TGCAGCGTTGGGGAGGTGTTAGAGGGTAGGGAGACCCAGTACTTC.

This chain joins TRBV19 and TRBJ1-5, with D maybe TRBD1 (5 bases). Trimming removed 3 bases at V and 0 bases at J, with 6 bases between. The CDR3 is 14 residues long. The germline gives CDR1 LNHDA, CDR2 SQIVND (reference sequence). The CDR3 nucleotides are TGTGCCAGTAGTATCGGGGGTAGCAATCAGCCCCAGCATTTT. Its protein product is CASSIGGSNQPQHF.

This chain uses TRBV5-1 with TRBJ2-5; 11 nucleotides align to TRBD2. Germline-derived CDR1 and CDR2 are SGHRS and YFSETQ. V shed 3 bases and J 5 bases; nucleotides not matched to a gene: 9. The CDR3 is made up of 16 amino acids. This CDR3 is CASSSLLAGERETQYF. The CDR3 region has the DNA TGCGCCAGCAGCTCGTTACTAGCGGGAGAAAGGGAGACCCAGTACTTC.

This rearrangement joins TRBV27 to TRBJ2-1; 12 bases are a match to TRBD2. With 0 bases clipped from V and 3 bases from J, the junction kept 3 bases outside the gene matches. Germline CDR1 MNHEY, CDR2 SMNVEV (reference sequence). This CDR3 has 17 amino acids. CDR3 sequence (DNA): TGTGCCAGCAGTTTATCCTGGACTAGCGGGAACTACAATGAGCAGTTCTTC. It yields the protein CASSLSWTSGNYNEQFF.

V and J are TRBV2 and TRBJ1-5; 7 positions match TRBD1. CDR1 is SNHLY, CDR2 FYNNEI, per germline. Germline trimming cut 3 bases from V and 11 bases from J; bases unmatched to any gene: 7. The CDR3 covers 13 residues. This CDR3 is CASSETGRTSQHF. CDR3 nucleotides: TGTGCCAGCAGTGAGACAGGGAGGACCTCCCAGCATTTT.

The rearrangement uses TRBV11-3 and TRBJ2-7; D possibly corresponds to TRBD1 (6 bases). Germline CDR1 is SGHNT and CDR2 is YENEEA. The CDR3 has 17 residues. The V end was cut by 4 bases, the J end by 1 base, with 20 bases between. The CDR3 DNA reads TGTGCCAGCAGCTCCGGCCCGACAGGACGGCCTTCCTACGAGCAGTACTTC. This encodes CASSSGPTGRPSYEQYF.

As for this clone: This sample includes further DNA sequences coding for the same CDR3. The CDR3 loop is CASSIRDEQYF. CDR3 coding DNA: TGTGCCAGTAGTATCCGGGACGAGCAGTACTTC. This chain uses TRBV19 with TRBJ2-7; the D is unclear. Trimming pared 3 bases from V and 5 bases from J, leaving 5 bases between. Germline CDR1 and CDR2: LNHDA and SQIVND (reference sequence). There are 11 residues in the CDR3.

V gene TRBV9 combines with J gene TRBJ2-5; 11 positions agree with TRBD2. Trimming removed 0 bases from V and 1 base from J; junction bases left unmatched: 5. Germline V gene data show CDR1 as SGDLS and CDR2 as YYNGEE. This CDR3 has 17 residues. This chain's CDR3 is CASSVASTSGAQETQYF. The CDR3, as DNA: TGTGCCAGCAGCGTAGCTTCGACTAGCGGGGCCCAAGAGACCCAGTACTTC.

CDR3 sequence (DNA): TGCGCCAGCAGCCGGGGGGCCGGCCTAGACCCCCGAGCCGTCTATGGCTACACCTTC. Its translation: CASSRGAGLDPRAVYGYTF. This chain connects TRBV5-1 to TRBJ1-2, with D tentatively TRBD1 (6 bases). Germline assignment: CDR1 SGHRS and CDR2 YFSETQ. The germline V and J ends were trimmed by 4 bases and 4 bases, with 29 bases remaining between them. This CDR3 contains 19 residues.